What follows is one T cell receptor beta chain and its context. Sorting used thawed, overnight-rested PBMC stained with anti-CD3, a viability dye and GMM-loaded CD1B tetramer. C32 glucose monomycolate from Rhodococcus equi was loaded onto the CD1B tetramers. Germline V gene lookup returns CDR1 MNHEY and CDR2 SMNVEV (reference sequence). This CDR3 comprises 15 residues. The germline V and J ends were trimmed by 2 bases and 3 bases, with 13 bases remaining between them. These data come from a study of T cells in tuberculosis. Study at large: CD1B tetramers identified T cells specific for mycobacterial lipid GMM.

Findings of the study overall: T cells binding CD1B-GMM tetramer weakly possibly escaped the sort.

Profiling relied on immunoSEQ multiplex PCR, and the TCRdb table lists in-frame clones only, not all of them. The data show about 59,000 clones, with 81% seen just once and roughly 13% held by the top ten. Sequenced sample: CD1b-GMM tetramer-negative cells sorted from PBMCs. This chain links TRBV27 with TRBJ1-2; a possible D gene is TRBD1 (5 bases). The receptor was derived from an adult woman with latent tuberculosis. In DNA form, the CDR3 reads TGTGCCAGCAGTTTACAGGGATCAGGCTACTATGGCTACACCTTC. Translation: CASSLQGSGYYGYTF.